These 24 T cell receptor beta chains were sequenced from one sample in a study of cytomegalovirus exposure and HLA in healthy donors. Sequencing used immunoSEQ multiplex PCR; TCRdb keeps in-frame clones, though not all of them. The sample contains about 88,000 clones, about four fifths of which appear only once. The sequenced sample consisted of PBMCs. The receptor source for this set is a woman aged 18-35 years in good health and CMV-seropositive.

In its sample, this clone was seen once. This chain links TRBV19 with TRBJ2-3, with D tentatively TRBD2 (6 bases). This CDR3 has 13 residues. Looked up from germline, CDR1 is LNHDA and CDR2 is SQIVND (reference sequence). V dropped 4 bases and J dropped 5 bases, with 10 bases sitting between them. The CDR3 region has the DNA TGTGCCAGTAGTACCACGGGGGAAGATACGCAGTATTTT. As protein: CASSTTGEDTQYF.

The J gene is TRBJ1-3, the V gene TRBV19; maybe TRBD1 (5 bases). The CDR3 is made up of 14 amino acids. Germline V gene sequence: CDR1 LNHDA, CDR2 SQIVND (reference sequence). Deletions cut 7 bases from V and 0 bases from J, with 10 bases between. The CDR3 here is CASIQGSSGNTIYF. CDR3 nucleotides: TGTGCCAGTATTCAGGGTTCCTCTGGAAACACCATATATTTT.

The chain joins TRBV19 to TRBJ1-1; D is unresolved. The CDR3 is made up of 13 amino acids. Trimming cost V 3 bases and J 10 bases, with 15 bases left between them. CDR1 and CDR2 (germline): LNHDA, SQIVND (reference sequence). The CDR3 spells CASSISMDWGAFF. The CDR3 nucleotides read TGTGCCAGTAGTATTAGTATGGACTGGGGAGCTTTCTTT.

This sequence joins TRBV2 and TRBJ1-1; D gene uncertain. Germline V gene lookup returns CDR1 SNHLY and CDR2 FYNNEI. The germline V and J ends were trimmed by 11 bases and 1 base, with 11 bases remaining between them. This CDR3 has 12 amino acids. This chain's CDR3 is CAPSLGNTEAFF. CDR3 nucleotide sequence: TGTGCCCCTTCCCTCGGGAACACTGAAGCTTTCTTT.

The V gene is TRBV5-1, the J gene TRBJ2-3; 7 nucleotides align to TRBD1. V lost 4 bases to trimming and J lost 2 bases; unmatched junction nucleotides: 4. There are 14 residues in the CDR3. The germline V gene has CDR1 SGHRS and CDR2 YFSETQ. CDR3 nucleotide sequence: TGCGCCAGCAGCAGGGGACAGACCACAGATACGCAGTATTTT. This gives the protein CASSRGQTTDTQYF.

The chain links TRBV5-1 to TRBJ1-4, with 11 positions matching TRBD1. J gave up 8 bases and V 1 base, and 19 bases lay outside the gene matches. CDR3 size: 20 residues. The germline gives CDR1 SGHRS, CDR2 YFSETQ. The DNA for the CDR3 is TGCGCCAGCAGCTTGTTGTCAGGGTTGGGAACCGGGACAGGGGGAGAAAAACTGTTTTTT. Protein product: CASSLLSGLGTGTGGEKLFF.

This clone was recorded a few times. The chain combines TRBV29-1 with TRBJ2-3; possible D gene TRBD2, 5 bases. CDR3 length: 14 residues. Trimming took 7 bases from V and 4 from J, leaving 18 bases between them. Germline loops: CDR1 SQVTM, CDR2 ANQGSEA. The CDR3 here is CSAIPSGMSDTQYF. CDR3 sequence (DNA): TGCAGCGCCATCCCCTCGGGGATGTCAGATACGCAGTATTTT.

V usage is TRBV14 and J usage is TRBJ2-5, with 10 bases lining up with TRBD2. Germline lookup yields CDR1 SGHDN and CDR2 FVKESK. V lost 0 bases and J lost 9; bases outside the gene matches: 4. The CDR3 totals 14 residues. CDR3 in amino acids: CASSQERTSGSQYF. CDR3 nucleotides: TGTGCCAGCAGCCAAGAACGGACTAGCGGATCCCAGTACTTC.

V usage is TRBV7-2 and J usage is TRBJ2-5, with D possibly matching TRBD2 (6 bases). CDR3 length: 14 amino acids. Germline lookup yields CDR1 SGHTA and CDR2 FQGNSA. The ends were cut back, 4 bases at V and 3 bases at J, with 12 bases in the middle. This CDR3 is CASSWPGLKETQYF. CDR3 DNA: TGTGCCAGCAGCTGGCCGGGACTTAAAGAGACCCAGTACTTC.

The CDR3 sequence is CASSQDIEGARMGGGYTF. The CDR3 bases are TGTGCCAGCAGCCAAGATATAGAGGGGGCGCGAATGGGAGGTGGCTACACCTTC. The chain couples TRBV14 to TRBJ1-2, with 7 bases matching TRBD1. With 0 bases clipped from V and 7 bases from J, the junction kept 17 bases outside the gene matches. Germline V CDR1 and CDR2: SGHDN, FVKESK. The CDR3 runs 18 residues.

This chain uses TRBV5-4 with TRBJ2-5, with 8 bases lining up with TRBD2. CDR3 length: 15 amino acids. Unmatched junction bases numbered 10, after V lost 4 bases and J lost 5 bases. Germline CDR1 is SGHNT and CDR2 is YYREEE (reference sequence). This chain's CDR3 is CASSRPGGPRETQYF. The CDR3 nucleotides are TGTGCCAGCAGCAGGCCGGGGGGGCCTCGGGAGACCCAGTACTTC.

J is TRBJ2-1 and V is TRBV19; 9 bases are a match to TRBD2. Trimming removed 0 bases from V and 7 bases from J; junction bases left unmatched: 10. CDR1 and CDR2 (germline): LNHDA, SQIVND (reference sequence). The CDR3 runs 17 residues. The CDR3 reads CASSIDRTRGGRNEQFF. The CDR3 nucleotides read TGTGCCAGTAGTATAGATCGTACGCGGGGGGGCCGGAATGAGCAGTTCTTC. Looking up the rest from reference TRBV19 and TRBJ2-1 gives the full variable domain: DGGITQSPKYLFRKEGQNVTLSCEQNLNHDAMYWYRQDPGQGLRLIYYSQIVNDFQKGDIAEGYSVSREKKESFPLTVTSAQKNPTAFYLCASSIDRTRGGRNEQFFGPGTRLTVL.

The DNA of the CDR3 is TGCAGCGTTGACCCGGGACTAGCGGGTCCCTCCTACAATGAGCAGTTCTTC. Translating it yields CSVDPGLAGPSYNEQFF. The V gene is TRBV29-1, the J gene TRBJ2-1, with 12 bases matching TRBD2. Trimming removed 3 bases from V and 0 bases from J; junction bases left unmatched: 6. CDR3 size: 17 residues. Germline CDR1 SQVTM, CDR2 ANQGSEA.

The chain is built from TRBV19 and TRBJ2-7, with TRBD1 matching over 9 bases. This CDR3 is built from 16 residues. Germline CDR1 is LNHDA and CDR2 is SQIVND (reference sequence). Trimming at V came to 5 bases and at J to 2 bases, leaving 10 bases not matched to a gene. CDR3 coding DNA: TGTGCCAGTAGTCCCGGGACAGGACAGGGGACCTACGAGCAGTACTTC. Protein sequence: CASSPGTGQGTYEQYF.

V is TRBV4-3 and J is TRBJ2-7, with 7 bases aligning to TRBD1. V dropped 4 bases and J dropped 0; count of bases not matched to a gene: 6. CDR1 and CDR2 (germline): LGHNA, YSLEER. This CDR3 comprises 15 residues. Here the CDR3 DNA reads TGCGCCAGCAGCCCGACAGGGCCTAGCTCCTACGAGCAGTACTTC. The encoded protein is CASSPTGPSSYEQYF.

The chain joins TRBV7-9 to TRBJ1-6, with D perhaps matching TRBD1 (5 bases). The ends were cut back, 2 bases at V and 10 bases at J, with 12 bases in the middle. The CDR3 spans 14 residues. CDR1 is SEHNR, CDR2 FQNEAQ, per germline (reference sequence). The CDR3 spells CASSLLAGESPLHF. The CDR3 DNA follows: TGTGCCAGCAGCTTATTAGCGGGGGAATCACCCCTCCACTTT.

V gene TRBV7-9 combines with J gene TRBJ1-4; TRBD1 matches at 7 bases. Germline values: CDR1 SEHNR, CDR2 FQNEAQ (reference sequence). The CDR3 covers 16 residues. Trimming cost V 2 bases and J 6 bases; bases outside gene matches: 9. The CDR3 DNA reads as TGTGCCAGCAGCTTACTGGGACAGCCTGGGTATGAAAAACTGTTTTTT. It codes for CASSLLGQPGYEKLFF.

The rearrangement uses TRBV7-2 and TRBJ2-2; D is undetermined. Germline V gene data show CDR1 as SGHTA and CDR2 as FQGNSA. There are 18 residues in the CDR3. V gave up 1 base and J gave up 4 bases, with 19 bases separating them. The CDR3 nucleotides read TGTGCCAGCAGCTTAGTTTGGCGCCGATCTGCAGGCACCGGGGAGCTGTTTTTT. Translating it yields CASSLVWRRSAGTGELFF. The full variable domain, completed using reference TRBV7-2 and TRBJ2-2, is GAGVSQSPSNKVTEKGKDVELRCDPISGHTALYWYRQSLGQGLEFLIYFQGNSAPDKSGLPSDRFSAERTGGSVSTLTIQRTQQEDSAVYLCASSLVWRRSAGTGELFFGEGSRLTVL.

The genes are TRBV28 and TRBJ2-7, with TRBD1 identical over 10 bases. This CDR3 is built from 16 residues. V lost 5 bases and J lost 2; bases outside the gene matches: 9. Germline V gene data show CDR1 as MDHEN and CDR2 as SYDVKM. The CDR3, as DNA: TGTGCCAGCAGTACCCCGACAGGGGGCGGCCCCTACGAGCAGTACTTC. It codes for CASSTPTGGGPYEQYF.

V gene TRBV5-6 combines with J gene TRBJ2-1, with TRBD2 matching 7 bases. Germline V gene sequence: CDR1 SGHDT, CDR2 YYEEEE. The trim removed 0 bases at V and 8 bases at J, leaving 11 bases unmatched. The CDR3 extends over 16 amino acids. The CDR3 spells CASSLDGGVGIHEQFF. The CDR3 DNA reads as TGTGCCAGCAGCTTGGATGGGGGGGTGGGGATCCATGAGCAGTTCTTC.

This rearrangement joins TRBV11-2 to TRBJ1-4, with TRBD1 identical over 8 bases. V shed 3 bases, J shed 4 bases, and the junction held 10 bases outside the gene matches. The CDR3 contains 17 residues. From germline, CDR1 is SGHAT and CDR2 FQNNGV. The CDR3 is CASSLGPKTGVNEKLFF. The CDR3, as DNA: TGTGCCAGCAGCTTGGGGCCTAAGACAGGGGTTAATGAAAAACTGTTTTTT.

J is TRBJ1-2 and V is TRBV2, with 11 nucleotides matching TRBD1. Germline V lookup: CDR1 SNHLY, CDR2 FYNNEI. This CDR3 is built from 14 residues. The trim removed 6 bases at V and 4 bases at J, leaving 4 bases unmatched. Written as DNA, the CDR3 is TGTGCCAGCAGGGGGGGACAGGGGGGCTATGGCTACACCTTC. Translating it yields CASRGGQGGYGYTF.

The chain combines TRBV10-3 with TRBJ2-1; TRBD2 matches at 9 bases. The CDR3 is 15 amino acids. From germline, CDR1 is ENHRY and CDR2 SYGVKD. The J segment lost 6 bases and the V segment lost 3 bases, leaving 6 bases of the junction unmatched. CDR3 region: CAISETSGQINEQFF. CDR3 bases: TGTGCCATCAGTGAAACTAGCGGGCAGATCAATGAGCAGTTCTTC.

The chain combines TRBV6-5 with TRBJ1-1, with TRBD1 as a possible D gene (6 bases). The CDR3 spans 14 residues. The V gene lost 3 bases and the J gene lost 4 bases, with 12 bases spanning the gap. Germline V lookup: CDR1 MNHEY, CDR2 SVGAGI. In DNA form, the CDR3 reads TGTGCCAGCAGTTATTACAGGGAGGGCACTGAAGCTTTCTTT. It codes for CASSYYREGTEAFF.